The 21 T cell receptor beta chains listed next were all sequenced from one sample in a study of blood T cell repertoires in COVID-19. Method: immunoSEQ multiplex PCR; TCRdb's copy keeps in-frame clones and lacks some. The sample records 28,000 or so clones, about 91% being singletons. The sequenced sample consisted of peripheral blood. All receptors derive from a human donor in a cohort sampled during active COVID-19.

This sequence joins TRBV5-1 and TRBJ2-3; D might be TRBD1 (5 bases). This CDR3 has 15 amino acids. From germline, CDR1 is SGHRS and CDR2 YFSETQ. The germline V and J ends were trimmed by 2 bases and 2 bases, with 12 bases remaining between them. CDR3 nucleotide sequence: TGCGCCAGCAGCTTTGCAGGGATAGCCACAGATACGCAGTATTTT. This sequence encodes CASSFAGIATDTQYF.

DNA for the CDR3: TGTGCCAGCAGCTTATATGAGGGGGCCGGGGAGCTGTTTTTT. It yields the protein CASSLYEGAGELFF. V gene TRBV7-6 combines with J gene TRBJ2-2; tentatively, D is TRBD1 (6 bases). The CDR3 sequence is 14 residues long. Germline CDR1 is SGHVS and CDR2 is FNYEAQ. Between the trimmed V and J ends, which lost 2 bases and 6 bases, there was a span of 10 bases.

The V gene is TRBV3-1 (or the pseudogene TRBV3-2), the J gene TRBJ1-3; D may be TRBD1 (5 bases). Germline loops: CDR1 LGHDT, CDR2 YNNKEL (reference sequence). V lost 1 base and J lost 9, with 19 bases in between. The CDR3 contains 16 residues. The CDR3 loop reads CASSQGPPMAGGTIYF. CDR3 sequence (DNA): TGTGCCAGCAGCCAAGGCCCTCCCATGGCGGGGGGCACCATATATTTT.

The rearrangement uses TRBV6-6 and TRBJ2-3, with 7 bases aligning to TRBD1. CDR3 length: 13 amino acids. The V and J ends lost 2 bases and 6 bases, in that order; junction bases with no gene match: 2. Germline CDR1 is MNHNY and CDR2 is SVGAGI (reference sequence). CDR3 sequence reads: CASSYRGGDTQYF. The CDR3 nucleotides are TGTGCCAGCAGTTACCGAGGGGGCGATACGCAGTATTTT.

As regards this clone: Different DNA sequences within this sample yield the same CDR3. V gene TRBV6-5 combines with J gene TRBJ2-3, with 9 bases fitting TRBD2. V lost 6 bases, J lost 4 bases, and 8 bases stayed unmatched. The length of the CDR3 is 15 residues. The germline V gene has CDR1 MNHEY and CDR2 SVGAGI. This chain's CDR3 is CASRRGLAGADTQYF. CDR3 bases: TGTGCCAGCAGGAGGGGACTAGCTGGGGCAGATACGCAGTATTTT.

The chain joins TRBV29-1 to TRBJ1-2, with D perhaps TRBD1 (6 bases). This CDR3 comprises 12 residues. Germline loops: CDR1 SQVTM, CDR2 ANQGSEA. V lost 4 bases and J lost 6, with 12 bases in between. The CDR3 spells CSVGDKGNGYTF. CDR3 in DNA: TGCAGCGTTGGGGACAAGGGGAATGGCTACACCTTC.

V usage is TRBV10-3 and J usage is TRBJ2-6, with 7 bases lining up with TRBD1. The CDR3 runs 17 residues. Germline V gene sequence: CDR1 ENHRY, CDR2 SYGVKD. V lost 5 bases and J lost 1; bases outside the gene matches: 8. The CDR3 spells CAISLQGRKSGANVLTF. The CDR3 nucleotides are TGTGCCATCAGTTTACAGGGGCGCAAGTCTGGGGCCAACGTCCTGACTTTC.

This chain joins TRBV5-1 and TRBJ1-5; TRBD1 might be the D (6 bases). V was trimmed by 0 bases and J by 6 bases, leaving 10 bases between them. The germline V gene has CDR1 SGHRS and CDR2 YFSETQ. The CDR3 is made up of 14 amino acids. CDR3 amino acids: CASSLEGGAQPQHF. CDR3 sequence (DNA): TGCGCCAGCAGCTTGGAAGGGGGGGCTCAGCCCCAGCATTTT.

The CDR3 loop reads CASSQILAGGYTGELFF. CDR3 bases: TGTGCCAGCAGCCAAATCCTCGCTGGGGGGTACACCGGGGAGCTGTTTTTT. J is TRBJ2-2 and V is TRBV7-9, with a possible D match to TRBD2 (6 bases). Germline CDR1 is SEHNR and CDR2 is FQNEAQ (reference sequence). The CDR3 has 17 residues. V was trimmed by 5 bases and J by 3 bases, leaving 19 bases between them.

J is TRBJ1-2 and V is TRBV6-2 or TRBV6-3, with 9 positions matching TRBD1. This CDR3 is built from 16 residues. J gave up 4 bases and V 3 bases, and 9 bases lay outside the gene matches. Germline V gene lookup returns CDR1 MNHEY and CDR2 SVGEGT. The CDR3 loop is CASSYSGQGVSYGYTF. The CDR3, as DNA: TGTGCCAGCAGTTATTCGGGACAGGGAGTTAGCTATGGCTACACCTTC.

The chain is built from TRBV6-5 and TRBJ1-4, with 7 bases fitting TRBD1. The J segment lost 5 bases and the V segment lost 6 bases, leaving 9 bases of the junction unmatched. The CDR3 runs 15 residues. Germline V lookup: CDR1 MNHEY, CDR2 SVGAGI. The CDR3 loop reads CASRPQGPWNEKLFF. The DNA of the CDR3 is TGTGCCAGCAGGCCACAGGGGCCGTGGAATGAAAAACTGTTTTTT.

The V and J genes are TRBV18 and TRBJ1-5; possibly TRBD1 for D (6 bases). The CDR3 covers 14 residues. The germline gives CDR1 KGHSH, CDR2 LQKENI. V lost 3 bases and J 6 bases, leaving 12 bases between the germline ends. The CDR3 nucleotides read TGTGCCAGCTCACCGCTGGCAGGGGTTCAGCCCCAGCATTTT. Residues: CASSPLAGVQPQHF.

This chain connects TRBV10-3 to TRBJ2-7; TRBD1 agrees at 10 bases. Losses at the gene ends were 7 bases for V and 1 base for J; bases not matched to a gene: 4. CDR1 is ENHRY and CDR2 is SYGVKD in the germline V gene. There are 14 residues in the CDR3. As DNA, the CDR3 is TGTGCCATCAACCCGGGACAGGGGTCCTACGAGCAGTACTTC. Its protein is CAINPGQGSYEQYF.

The gene calls are TRBV5-1 and TRBJ1-4; D is unclear. The V end was cut by 0 bases, the J end by 8 bases, with 8 bases between. Looked up from germline, CDR1 is SGHRS and CDR2 is YFSETQ. The CDR3 spans 13 residues. For the CDR3, the DNA is TGCGCCAGCAGCTTGGGTGTCCGGGAAAAACTGTTTTTT. It encodes CASSLGVREKLFF.

The rearrangement uses TRBV11-2 and TRBJ2-5, with 10 bases lining up with TRBD2. Germline CDR1 reads SGHAT; CDR2 reads FQNNGV. Germline trimming cut 3 bases from V and 3 bases from J; bases unmatched to any gene: 1. This CDR3 is built from 14 residues. CDR3 sequence (DNA): TGTGCCAGCAGCTTTACTAGCGGGGAAGAGACCCAGTACTTC. Encoded protein: CASSFTSGEETQYF.

The rearrangement joins TRBV5-1 to TRBJ1-2, with 7 bases lining up with TRBD1. The CDR3 totals 15 residues. The V and J ends lost 4 bases and 0 bases, in that order; junction bases with no gene match: 6. CDR1 SGHRS and CDR2 YFSETQ come from the germline V gene. The CDR3 protein is CASSATTGTNYGYTF. DNA for the CDR3: TGCGCCAGCAGCGCGACGACAGGGACTAACTATGGCTACACCTTC.

The rearrangement joins TRBV12-3 or TRBV12-4 to TRBJ2-5; no reliable D call. This CDR3 contains 12 residues. Deletions cut 2 bases from V and 5 bases from J, with 6 bases between. CDR3 sequence: CASSLISETQYF. The CDR3 DNA is TGTGCCAGCAGTTTAATCTCGGAGACCCAGTACTTC.

The chain couples TRBV6-2 or TRBV6-3 to TRBJ2-3, with D possibly being TRBD1 (6 bases). The CDR3 consists of 12 residues. The germline V gene has CDR1 MNHEY and CDR2 SVGEGT. Trimming left V 5 bases short and J 12 bases short, with 15 bases between. CDR3 coding DNA: TGTGCCAGCAGTCCCAGGGGACCAGGACAGTATTTT. Amino acids: CASSPRGPGQYF.

The chain uses TRBV5-1 and TRBJ2-7; D ambiguous. CDR1 is SGHRS, CDR2 YFSETQ, per germline. Trimming took off 0 bases at V and 3 bases at J, with 10 bases between the two ends. The CDR3 spans 14 residues. The CDR3 spells CASSLGLRNYEQYF. The CDR3 nucleotides are TGCGCCAGCAGCTTGGGATTGCGGAACTACGAGCAGTACTTC. The full variable domain, rest sourced from reference TRBV5-1 and TRBJ2-7, is KAGVTQTPRYLIKTRGQQVTLSCSPISGHRSVSWYQQTPGQGLQFLFEYFSETQRNKGNFPGRFSGRQFSNSRSEMNVSTLELGDSALYLCASSLGLRNYEQYFGPGTRLTVT.

The chain employs TRBV20-1 and TRBJ1-4; D uncertain. The germline V and J ends were trimmed by 3 bases and 12 bases, with 17 bases remaining between them. This CDR3 contains 13 residues. The germline V gene has CDR1 DFQATT and CDR2 SNEGSKA (reference sequence). Here the CDR3 reads CSASRPGIGELFF. The CDR3 DNA is TGCAGTGCTAGTCGGCCCGGGATTGGAGAACTGTTTTTT.

V is TRBV5-1 and J is TRBJ2-7, with TRBD2 matching 8 bases. Trimming at V came to 4 bases and at J to 2 bases, leaving 8 bases not matched to a gene. The CDR3 loop spans 15 amino acids. CDR1 SGHRS and CDR2 YFSETQ come from the germline V gene. In DNA form, the CDR3 reads TGCGCCAGCAGCCCAAGCGGGGGACCAACCTACGAGCAGTACTTC. As protein: CASSPSGGPTYEQYF. Looking up the rest from reference TRBV5-1 and TRBJ2-7 gives the full variable domain: KAGVTQTPRYLIKTRGQQVTLSCSPISGHRSVSWYQQTPGQGLQFLFEYFSETQRNKGNFPGRFSGRQFSNSRSEMNVSTLELGDSALYLCASSPSGGPTYEQYFGPGTRLTVT.